The 11 T cell receptor beta chains reported below all come from one sample, sequenced in a study of T cells in tuberculosis. The time point is: new active TB diagnosis, blood taken before or within 7 days of starting treatment. Here immunoSEQ multiplex PCR was the method, and the copy in TCRdb shows in-frame clones only, minus some. Counted here are 5,000 or so clones, over 95% occurring once; the ten biggest clones make up roughly 10%. The source material was PBMCs, sampled at tuberculosis diagnosis. The source is an adult with tuberculosis.

The chain couples TRBV30 to TRBJ2-7; 10 positions match TRBD2. The CDR3 covers 14 residues. V lost 3 bases and J lost 5; bases outside the gene matches: 7. In germline, CDR1 is GTSNPN, CDR2 SVGIG (reference sequence). The CDR3: CAWRPGLARDEQYF. In DNA, the CDR3 is TGTGCCTGGAGGCCGGGACTAGCGCGAGACGAGCAGTACTTC.

The genes are TRBV19 and TRBJ2-7, with TRBD1 matching 10 bases. The CDR3 has 16 amino acids. The trim removed 7 bases at V and 0 bases at J, leaving 9 bases unmatched. Per the germline V gene, CDR1 is LNHDA and CDR2 is SQIVND (reference sequence). CDR3 sequence: CASTEGQGFPSYEQYF. CDR3 DNA sequence: TGTGCCAGTACCGAGGGACAGGGGTTTCCCTCCTACGAGCAGTACTTC.

The rearrangement links TRBV10-2 to TRBJ2-5; TRBD1 agrees at 9 bases. The CDR3 has 14 amino acids. Trimming took 8 bases from V and 5 from J; bases not matched to a gene: 9. In germline, CDR1 is WSHSY, CDR2 SAAADI. The CDR3 reads CASRKNRGRETQYF. The DNA for the CDR3 is TGCGCCAGCCGCAAAAACAGGGGGCGGGAGACCCAGTACTTC.

The chain is built from TRBV7-9 and TRBJ1-2, with a tentative D call TRBD1 (6 bases). This CDR3 is built from 18 residues. CDR1 is SEHNR, CDR2 FQNEAQ, per germline (reference sequence). V was shortened by 1 base and J by 5 bases, with 23 bases between the two germline ends. Written as DNA, the CDR3 is TGTGCCAGCAGCTTAGATTTGGGCCTAGGGGGAAAGTGGTATGGCTACACCTTC. Residues: CASSLDLGLGGKWYGYTF.

The V and J genes are TRBV2 and TRBJ2-7; perhaps TRBD2 as D (8 bases). CDR1 is SNHLY and CDR2 is FYNNEI in the germline V gene. The CDR3 extends over 12 amino acids. Trimming took off 10 bases at V and 4 bases at J, with 14 bases between the two ends. CDR3 residues: CATGGDSYEQYF. DNA of the CDR3: TGTGCCACGGGGGGGGACAGTTACGAGCAGTACTTC.

J is TRBJ2-1 and V is TRBV7-7, with D unresolved. Trimming stripped 0 bases from V and 0 bases from J, with 6 bases between. Germline-derived CDR1 and CDR2 are SSHAT and FNYEAQ (reference sequence). The CDR3 contains 15 residues. In nucleotides, the CDR3 is TGTGCCAGCAGCTTAGCTGTTAGCTCCTACAATGAGCAGTTCTTC. As protein: CASSLAVSSYNEQFF.

This clone was detected once. V usage is TRBV2 and J usage is TRBJ2-3; 8 bases line up with TRBD2. The CDR3 runs 17 residues. V was clipped by 3 bases and J by 4 bases; unmatched bases: 12. In germline, CDR1 is SNHLY, CDR2 FYNNEI. This CDR3 reads CASSDERERGLADTQYF. The CDR3 nucleotides are TGTGCCAGCAGTGATGAGAGAGAGCGGGGGCTTGCAGATACGCAGTATTTT.

The chain links TRBV28 to TRBJ1-2, with unresolved D. This CDR3 has 14 amino acids. CDR1 and CDR2 (germline): MDHEN, SYDVKM. Deletions cut 3 bases from V and 8 bases from J, with 16 bases between. CDR3 nucleotide sequence: TGTGCCAGCAGTTTCGGGCCGAGGACGGGAGGCTACACCTTC. Its protein product is CASSFGPRTGGYTF.

The chain employs TRBV6-6 and TRBJ2-2, with 8 bases fitting TRBD1. CDR1 is MNHNY, CDR2 SVGAGI, per germline (reference sequence). J was trimmed by 8 bases and V by 5 bases; bases with no gene match: 1. The CDR3 loop spans 12 amino acids. CDR3 DNA: TGTGCCAGCAGTGACAGGGGAGGGGAGCTGTTTTTT. Its translation: CASSDRGGELFF.

The chain carries TRBV28 and TRBJ2-5; 7 bases agree with TRBD2. The CDR3 consists of 14 residues. Germline assignment: CDR1 MDHEN and CDR2 SYDVKM. V shed 4 bases, J shed 3 bases, and the junction held 5 bases outside the gene matches. The CDR3 spells CASSSGTTKETQYF. Written as DNA, the CDR3 is TGTGCCAGCAGTTCCGGGACTACCAAAGAGACCCAGTACTTC.

The chain couples TRBV9 to TRBJ2-7; possible D gene TRBD1, 6 bases. The CDR3 contains 14 residues. V was clipped by 2 bases and J by 2 bases, with 11 bases between them. Germline V gives CDR1 SGDLS, CDR2 YYNGEE. The CDR3, as DNA: TGTGCCAGCAGCGTCGGGGACACCACCTACGAGCAGTACTTC. Translated, it gives CASSVGDTTYEQYF.